Shown below are 10 T cell receptor beta chains from a single sample sequenced in a study of cytomegalovirus exposure and HLA in healthy donors. PCR amplification relied on 60 Vbeta primers (plus 13 Jbeta primers). The method was immunoSEQ multiplex PCR; TCRdb's version includes in-frame clones alone and lacks a portion of them. Of roughly 180,000 clones listed, under 9.5% are singletons. Sequencing used PBMCs. The receptors stem from a woman younger than 45 in good health and CMV-seropositive.

V gene TRBV7-7 combines with J gene TRBJ2-5, with a tentative D call TRBD2 (6 bases). This CDR3 spans 15 amino acids. The V gene lost 4 bases and the J gene lost 5 bases, with 17 bases spanning the gap. The V gene's germline CDR1 is SSHAT and CDR2 FNYEAQ (reference sequence). CDR3 DNA: TGTGCCAGCAGCTCCGGGACTTTTGGGGGGGAGACCCAGTACTTC. Translating it yields CASSSGTFGGETQYF.

This clone was seen a handful of times. V and J are TRBV14 and TRBJ2-2, with D unclear. The CDR3 consists of 14 residues. Per the germline V gene, CDR1 is SGHDN and CDR2 is FVKESK. V was shortened by 3 bases and J by 1 base, with 6 bases between the two germline ends. CDR3 protein: CASSHAENTGELFF. The CDR3 coding sequence is TGTGCCAGCAGCCACGCAGAGAACACCGGGGAGCTGTTTTTT.

The J gene is TRBJ2-1, the V gene TRBV7-6; 11 nucleotides match TRBD2. The CDR3 sequence is 16 residues long. Looked up from germline, CDR1 is SGHVS and CDR2 is FNYEAQ. V gave up 4 bases and J gave up 1 base; unmatched junction bases: 3. The CDR3 spells CASSSASGRSYNEQFF. CDR3 DNA: TGTGCCAGCAGCTCCGCTAGCGGGAGGTCCTACAATGAGCAGTTCTTC.

Points on this clone: The sample contains more than one DNA sequence encoding this CDR3. CDR3 loop: CASSYGLSYEQYF. The CDR3, as DNA: TGTGCCAGCAGTTACGGCCTCTCCTACGAGCAGTACTTC. This rearrangement joins TRBV6-5 to TRBJ2-7; D is unclear. The CDR3 runs 13 residues. Trimming stripped 2 bases from V and 0 bases from J, with 5 bases between. Germline assignment: CDR1 MNHEY and CDR2 SVGAGI.

The chain has TRBV7-2 and TRBJ2-7, with 11 nucleotides matching TRBD2. The CDR3 consists of 15 residues. CDR1 is SGHTA, CDR2 FQGNSA, per germline. The V and J ends lost 2 bases and 7 bases, in that order; junction bases with no gene match: 7. CDR3 coding DNA: TGTGCCAGCAGCTTACGACTAGCGGGAATGGGAGAGCAGTACTTC. Protein sequence: CASSLRLAGMGEQYF.

The chain uses TRBV5-5 and TRBJ2-3; D is ambiguous. The germline V gene has CDR1 SGHKS and CDR2 YYEKEE (reference sequence). The CDR3 has 12 residues. Trimming cost V 1 base and J 6 bases, with 6 bases left between them. The CDR3 coding sequence is TGTGCCAGCAGCTTGTCAGGCGATACGCAGTATTTT. Encoded protein: CASSLSGDTQYF.

With respect to this clone: Relative to the germline gene, one junction end is altered; a read error may explain this. This chain connects TRBV7-8 to TRBJ1-6, with D possibly TRBD1 on 6 matching bases. Per germline, CDR1 SGHVS and CDR2 FQNEAQ. The CDR3 has 12 residues. CDR3: CASSFPGTPLHF. The DNA for the CDR3 is TGTGCCAGCAGCTTTCCGGGGACACCACTCCACTTT.

The chain recombines TRBV11-2 with TRBJ1-4; D may be TRBD1 (5 bases). The CDR3 loop spans 15 amino acids. Germline CDR1 SGHAT, CDR2 FQNNGV. The germline V and J ends were trimmed by 1 base and 10 bases, with 16 bases remaining between them. The CDR3 sequence: CASSLAPLGQGKLFF. CDR3 in DNA: TGTGCCAGCAGCTTAGCTCCATTGGGGCAGGGAAAACTGTTTTTT.

This clone was recorded a few times. The V gene is TRBV7-2, the J gene TRBJ2-5; 8 bases fit TRBD1. This CDR3 is built from 14 residues. Germline CDR1 SGHTA, CDR2 FQGNSA. With V trimmed by 5 bases and J by 4 bases, 6 bases remained unmatched. Here the CDR3 reads CASSTDRGGETQYF. CDR3 nucleotides: TGTGCCAGCAGCACCGACAGGGGAGGAGAGACCCAGTACTTC.

The chain recombines TRBV18 with TRBJ2-7; D is unclear. V shed 1 base and J shed 5 bases, with 15 bases lying between them. CDR1 is KGHSH, CDR2 LQKENI, per germline. CDR3 size: 15 residues. Written as DNA, the CDR3 is TGTGCCAGCTCACCACTTACAGAGTCGAAGAACGAGCAGTACTTC. Amino acid sequence: CASSPLTESKNEQYF.